The clone carrying this T cell receptor beta chain came up many times. The antigen is undetermined. This sample is part of a study of read filtering for tumor transcriptome and immune sequencing. CDR1 SGHAT and CDR2 FQNNGV come from the germline V gene. Trimming cost V 1 base and J 12 bases, with 12 bases left between them. CDR3 length: 12 residues. Study observations and caveats: Single-read clonotypes: about 83% of IR-seq clonotypes (roughly 3.2% of reads), 65% to 75% of RNA-seq clonotypes (approximately 49% of reads). Even smaller IR-seq throughput identified most shared clonotypes.

Molecular barcoded adaptors covering alpha/delta and beta/gamma chains were used on 400 to 450 ng RNA. TCRdb independently ran MiXCR on the reads; one entry per CDR3 protein. The sample lists 130,000 or so distinct CDR3 sequences; about 13% were seen once. This TCR was sampled from a donor at least 40 years old with multiple myeloma. The sequencing sample was made of a population of CD138-negative cells sorted from bone marrow. The chain has TRBV11-2 and TRBJ1-2; D gene unclear. CDR3 coding DNA: TGTGCCAGCAGCTTAGTTCAGGACGACCACACCTTC. Translation gives CASSLVQDDHTF.